Sequencing of this TCR beta chain was carried out in a study of cytomegalovirus exposure and HLA in healthy donors. Study-wide findings and caveats: TCR beta chains numbering about 160 were designated cytomegalovirus-associated. Compared with the roughly 700-donor mean, an Asian-associated ancestry cluster reportedly had fewer N-insertions, according to a later analysis. Later analysis identified a missense DCLRE1C variant that was linked to TCR beta V- and J-gene trimming.

PCR was performed using 60 Vbeta and 13 Jbeta primers. Sequencing used immunoSEQ multiplex PCR; TCRdb keeps in-frame clones, though not all of them. The sample shows 90,000 to 100,000 clones, roughly two thirds of them seen only once. Comment on this clone: Its antigen is undetermined.

The CDR3 is 16 residues long. With V trimmed by 6 bases and J by 5 bases, 10 bases remained unmatched. The germline V gene has CDR1 SGHAT and CDR2 FQNNGV. This receptor was taken from a man in his fifties in good health and CMV-seronegative. The chain uses TRBV11-2 and TRBJ2-2; 9 bases align to TRBD2. The sequenced material came from PBMCs. CDR3 bases: TGTGCCAGCAGTCTCGGGCGGGGGGGCCGGACCGGGGAGCTGTTTTTT. This gives the protein CASSLGRGGRTGELFF.